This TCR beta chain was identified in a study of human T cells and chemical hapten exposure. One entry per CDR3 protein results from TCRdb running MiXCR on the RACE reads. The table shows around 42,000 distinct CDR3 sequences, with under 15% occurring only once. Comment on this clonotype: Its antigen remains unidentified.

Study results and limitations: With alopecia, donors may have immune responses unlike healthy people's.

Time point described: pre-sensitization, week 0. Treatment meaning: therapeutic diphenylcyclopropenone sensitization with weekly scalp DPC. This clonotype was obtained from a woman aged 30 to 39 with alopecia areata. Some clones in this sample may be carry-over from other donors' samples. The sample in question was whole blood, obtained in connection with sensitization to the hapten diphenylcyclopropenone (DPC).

CDR3 sequence (DNA): TGTGCCACCAGCAGAGGCCCCTCCAATGAGCAGTTCTTC. Translating gives CATSRGPSNEQFF. V gene TRBV15 combines with J gene TRBJ2-1; D ambiguous. V was trimmed by 1 base and J by 6 bases, leaving 7 bases between them. CDR1 is LNHNV and CDR2 is YYDKDF in the germline V gene (reference sequence). The CDR3 totals 13 residues.